This T cell receptor (beta chain) came from a study of OX40 agonist ivuxolimab in advanced cancers. Describing the broader study: The costimulatory receptor OX40 (CD134) was targeted by ivuxolimab, a fully human IgG2 agonistic monoclonal antibody. Patients were allowed to have had prior anti-PD-1, anti-PD-L1 or anti-CTLA-4 therapy, and approximately 40% of the dose-escalation patients had been treated with checkpoint inhibitors. Among the roughly 50 dose-escalation patients, about 19 had hepatocellular carcinoma, roughly 15 melanoma, 9 renal cell carcinoma and 9 head and neck cancer. The monotherapy dose-escalation portion (N ≈ 50 patients) of the phase I ivuxolimab trial is reported in the paper. Intravenous ivuxolimab was administered to patients every 2 weeks at six dose levels: 0.01, 0.1, 0.3, 1.5, 3 and 10 mg/kg. In the dose-escalation cohort, approximately 83% of patients were male, and the mean age was 60 years with a range of roughly 23 to 79. Partial responses occurred in three dose-escalation patients: two with cutaneous melanoma and one with hepatocellular carcinoma. Peripheral TCRbeta sequencing was intended to test whether TCR sequence diversity was altered and clonal T-cell expansion was caused by ivuxolimab. General conclusions and limits of the study: At doses of 0.1 to 3.0 mg/kg, clonal expansion of both CD4+ and CD8+ blood T cells was observed from baseline to week 6. On average, CD8+ T cells showed more expanded clones than CD4+ T cells after ivuxolimab. In partial responders in the 0.1-3.0 mg/kg groups, normalized peripheral clonal expansion was found to be among the lowest, especially among CD8+ T cells. The antigen specificity of the clonally expanded peripheral T cells was not determined. Low levels of normalized T-cell clonal expansion were also seen in some patients who did not respond.

Patients with autoimmune disease history or receiving systemic immunosuppression were excluded from the trial. Peripheral blood for TCR sequencing was drawn from every dose cohort at baseline, at cycle 4 day 1 and at cycle 7 day 1. Samples came from an open-label, multicenter, first-in-human phase I dose-escalation trial of ivuxolimab. Adults with locally advanced or metastatic melanoma, renal cell, hepatocellular, or head and neck squamous cell carcinoma were enrolled in the trial. CD4+ and CD8+ T cells were sorted separately from peripheral blood before TCR sequencing. About this clone itself: Which antigen it targets is not known. Per-base qualities were not stored, and no clone one base away is much larger.

Genomic DNA was extracted from sorted cells for sequencing of the TCRbeta CDR3 region. TCRbeta CDR3 regions were sequenced using the immunoSEQ Assay. Imported from immuneACCESS, the table was reduced by TCRdb to in-frame sequences with V and J called. These copies leave out some clones; in studies compared against another copy, an unresolved V gene accounts for under half, and the cause of the remainder is not known. The sample data list 30,000 to 40,000 clones, and about nine tenths of these were observed just once. The ten largest clones add up to 4% to 4.5% of the sample. Specimen: CD4+ or CD8+ T cells sorted from blood, collected in a trial of the OX40 agonist ivuxolimab. The TCR comes from an adult with an advanced solid tumor such as melanoma, head and neck, liver or kidney cancer.

The CDR3 in this case is CASSGGHGEQYF. The nucleotides are TGCGCCAGCAGTGGAGGGCACGGCGAGCAGTACTTC. The rearrangement combines TRBV10-2 with TRBJ2-7, with TRBD2 perhaps the D gene, on 5 matching bases. Sequences WSHSY (CDR1) and SAAADI (CDR2) are obtained from the germline V gene. Cut back by 4 bases and 6 bases, the V and J ends lie 10 bases apart. The CDR3 covers 12 residues, taking in both the cysteine and the phenylalanine. Only the CDR3 region is kept as DNA, spanning 36 bases read in frame from base 1.